What follows are 5 T cell receptor beta chains derived from one specimen sequenced in a study of blood T cell repertoires in COVID-19. Produced via immunoSEQ multiplex PCR; TCRdb's table is partial and in-frame only. This sample carries roughly 170,000 clones, 70% to 80% of them seen once, and the ten largest clones take roughly 17%. Sequencing used PBMCs or T cells enriched from blood (not recorded which). These receptors were taken from a woman between 45 and 60 years old who had recovered from COVID-19.

This rearrangement joins TRBV7-9 to TRBJ2-3; 11 bases match TRBD2. Germline V gives CDR1 SEHNR, CDR2 FQNEAQ (reference sequence). The CDR3 has 18 residues. The trim removed 8 bases at V and 2 bases at J, leaving 15 bases unmatched. CDR3 coding DNA: TGTGCCAGCCGCCAGGGGGTTACTAGCGGGGGAAACACAGATACGCAGTATTTT. This codes for CASRQGVTSGGNTDTQYF.

This sequence joins TRBV10-3 and TRBJ1-6; the D gene is possibly TRBD1 (5 bases). Germline values: CDR1 ENHRY, CDR2 SYGVKD. The length of the CDR3 is 16 residues. Trimming pared 4 bases from V and 7 bases from J, leaving 17 bases between. The DNA for the CDR3 is TGTGCCATCAGTGCAAGCAGGGAGGTGGGGAATTCACCCCTCCACTTT. Translating gives CAISASREVGNSPLHF.

V usage is TRBV11-2 and J usage is TRBJ2-7; 10 bases fit TRBD2. The V gene's germline CDR1 is SGHAT and CDR2 FQNNGV. V shed 5 bases and J 1 base; nucleotides not matched to a gene: 8. CDR3 length equals 16 residues. CDR3 amino acids: CASSPWTSGISYEQYF. The CDR3 DNA is TGTGCCAGCAGCCCTTGGACTAGCGGAATTTCCTACGAGCAGTACTTC.

The gene calls are TRBV28 and TRBJ2-1, with TRBD1 matching over 10 bases. The CDR3 consists of 15 residues. Germline CDR1 MDHEN, CDR2 SYDVKM. V lost 5 bases and J lost 7; bases outside the gene matches: 8. Here the CDR3 reads CASSVRDRGDNEQFF. The CDR3 DNA reads TGTGCCAGCAGTGTCCGGGACAGGGGCGATAATGAGCAGTTCTTC.

This chain uses TRBV25-1 with TRBJ2-1; D is ambiguous. Trimming shortened V by 8 bases and J by 6 bases, and 23 bases separated the two germline ends. The CDR3 length is 16 residues. Per germline, CDR1 MGHDK and CDR2 SYGVNS. The CDR3 sequence: CASAQASMGLGNEQFF. CDR3 coding DNA: TGTGCCAGCGCCCAAGCCTCGATGGGCCTTGGCAATGAGCAGTTCTTC.